This TCR beta chain was recorded in a study of T cell repertoires in cytomegalovirus infection (dated by TCRdb to about 2019). Background for the entire study: The HLA type of each donor mattered for the analysis, because public TCR beta signatures pointed to carriage of CMV infection along with the matching HLA type. What the research found in general, with its limitations: In the ex vivo response, HLA-C-restricted CMV-specific TCR beta clonotypes were dominant, and in two of eight donors the single most frequent clonotype came from this HLA-C-restricted group. In both this cohort and an independent cohort of 352 donors, the cumulative frequency of public TCR beta family members distinguished carriers of CMV infection plus the relevant HLA type.

TCRdb lists the instrument as Illumina HiSeq 1500. The public sequencing data were trimmed at Q25 with fastp and processed into clonotypes with MiXCR by TCRdb, which kept only in-frame beta chains. Rows are combined by CDR3 protein, so each entry shows the most common genes and DNA. The sample records roughly 600,000 distinct CDR3 sequences, 20% to 30% of which are singletons. In total, the top ten clones hold 7.5% to 9% of the sample. CDR3 length: 12 amino acids, cysteine to phenylalanine. Only the CDR3 portion is preserved as DNA: 36 bases, with reading frame beginning at the first base. V loses 5 bases of germline sequence and J loses 9 bases, and the interval between the two ends is 11 bases. From the germline V gene, CDR1 is MDHEN and CDR2 is SYDVKM. Turning to this clonotype: No cognate antigen has been identified for it. No base qualities exist here, and no much larger clone lies one base off it.

The sample was CD8+ T cells from PBMCs. This chain joins TRBV28 to TRBJ2-1; the D gene is unclear. The sequence came from a human donor in good health (CMV status not recorded). Some clones in this sample may be carry-over from other donors' samples. The CDR3 loop reads CASSLRALEQFF. The sequenced DNA: TGTGCCAGCAGTCTTCGAGCTCTTGAGCAGTTCTTC.